This record looks at one T cell receptor beta chain sequence and its context. This receptor's antigen is unknown. No base qualities exist here, and no much larger clone lies one base off it. Participants in the prospective study were enrolled through a virtual design, were aged about 18 to 90 years, and lived in 24 United States geographic areas. In the prospective study, participants were assigned to cohorts based on the clinical history participants reported in a screening survey and a study questionnaire. ImmuneRACE Cohort 3 recovered participants were defined by two consecutive negative NP/OP PCR tests, healthcare professional clearance, or symptom resolution. In the prospective study, whole blood, serum and a nasopharyngeal or oropharyngeal swab were collected from each participant by mobile phlebotomists. Additional blood draws and questionnaires over an approximately 2-month period could optionally be provided by prospective study participants. Prospective study blood samples were shipped either frozen or at room temperature before DNA extraction.

This sample is part of a study of blood T cell repertoires in COVID-19 (dated by TCRdb to about 2020). Context from the whole study: Collaborator samples came from the United States, Italy and Spain and covered acute and convalescent phases of COVID-19. The repertoires were made available in a free public database intended to serve as a resource for research on the immune response to SARS-CoV-2. The dataset comprised deeply sampled blood TCRbeta repertoires from subjects exposed to, actively infected with, or recovered from COVID-19. Where available, HLA class I and class II types were taken from metadata supplied by the sample provider and were not determined by assay-based typing. The prospective study material was composed of cDNA or gDNA derived from T cells, B-cell-depleted T cells, or PBMCs. Samples were obtained from the ongoing ImmuneRACE study (first 160 participants) and from 1,254 subjects provided by 6 global collaborators. Sample metadata almost always included a de-identified subject ID, COVID-19 status, age in years and sex. Results the study describes overall, beyond this receptor: Clinical and demographic metadata were provided uncurated, with the amount varying by source and participant.

The immunoSEQ Assay, a bias-controlled multiplex PCR, was used to amplify TCRbeta CDR3 regions from genomic DNA. The authors' analysis ran thus. Within the assay, amplification of reference gene primers was used to estimate how many nucleated cells each sample contained. To quantify the absolute abundance of each unique TCRbeta CDR3 rearrangement, sequence reads were collapsed and filtered. For each sample, productive Simpson clonality was calculated as the square root of Simpson's diversity index over productive rearrangements. The table was pulled from immuneACCESS by TCRdb, which kept in-frame rearrangements only. Such tables lose some clones; where checked, under half of the loss comes from unresolved V genes, and the rest has no known cause. Clone size and the V and J calls come from that table; the DNA yielded D and trimming. The sample table shows a few hundred thousand clones, and less than 90% are seen once. The ten largest clonotypes hold about 2.7% of the sample.

CDR1 and CDR2, per the germline V gene, are MGHDK and SYGVNS. V is shortened by 4 bases, J by 1 base, and the region joining them spans 9 bases. The CDR3 starts with the cysteine, ends with the phenylalanine, and has 14 residues. CDR3 DNA is the only sequence kept; it has 42 bases, read in frame from the first base. The TCR comes from a woman younger than 45 who had recovered from COVID-19. The V gene is TRBV25-1 and the J gene is TRBJ2-3; the D segment cannot be called with confidence. Specimen: PBMCs or T cells enriched from blood (not recorded which). The DNA is TGTGCCAGCAGTGGACTCCGCGGCACAGATACGCAGTATTTT. Its protein product is CASSGLRGTDTQYF.